Included here is one TCR beta chain sequence, with context. Constant-region reverse primers amplified full-length variable regions, followed by semi-nested Nested Universal Primer A PCR. TCRdb ran MiXCR on the 5' RACE reads and lists one entry per CDR3 protein. This sample has under 15,000 distinct CDR3 sequences, with roughly 51% found just once. Cells sorted as Tregs were CD4+, CD25+ and CD127-/low. The CDR3 extends over 15 amino acids. Looked up from germline, CDR1 is MRHNA and CDR2 is SNTAGT. V was cut by 2 bases and J by 0 bases, with 5 bases left in between. This receptor was obtained from a female donor with breast cancer. Sequencing used tumor-infiltrating Tregs sorted from the breast tumor. This rearrangement joins TRBV6-4 to TRBJ2-6; D ambiguous. The DNA for the CDR3 is TGTGCCAGCAGTGACAAGAGCTCTGGGGCCAACGTCCTGACTTTC. Protein sequence: CASSDKSSGANVLTF.